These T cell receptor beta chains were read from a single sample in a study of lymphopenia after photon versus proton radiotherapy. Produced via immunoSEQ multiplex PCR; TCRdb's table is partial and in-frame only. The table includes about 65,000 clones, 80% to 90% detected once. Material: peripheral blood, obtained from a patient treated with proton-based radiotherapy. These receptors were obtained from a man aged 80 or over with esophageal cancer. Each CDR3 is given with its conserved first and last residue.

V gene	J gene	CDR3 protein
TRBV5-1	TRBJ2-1	CASSQGTSGSSYNEQFF
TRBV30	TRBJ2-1	CAWSPGTSNEQFF
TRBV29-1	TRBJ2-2	CSVERGRGGNTGELFF
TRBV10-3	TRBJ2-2	CAIKVGEGHTGELFF
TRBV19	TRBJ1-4	CASRHSGQGLPNEKLFF
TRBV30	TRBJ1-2	CAWTPAYGYTF
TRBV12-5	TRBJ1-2	CASGLQGRNYGYTF
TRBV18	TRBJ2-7	CASSPGGYEQYF
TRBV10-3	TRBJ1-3	CAMKQELSGNTIYF
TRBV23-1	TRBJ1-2	CASSQDRTNYGYTF
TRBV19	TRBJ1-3	CASSFLRTASSGNTIYF
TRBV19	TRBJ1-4	CASSIARGYNEKLFF
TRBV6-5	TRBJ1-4	CASKRTADGEKLFF
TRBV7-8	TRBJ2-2	CASSLWAGGYTGELFF
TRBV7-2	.	CASSRDGSSYEQYF
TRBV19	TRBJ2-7	CASSWQGRAYEQYF
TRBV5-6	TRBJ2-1	CASSLGTSFYNEQFF
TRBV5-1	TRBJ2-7	CATGTGGSYEQYF
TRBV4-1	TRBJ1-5	CASSIQSGVFNQPQHF
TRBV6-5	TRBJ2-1	CASSYFGTSRVEQFF
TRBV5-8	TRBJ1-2	CASSLVPISNYGYTF
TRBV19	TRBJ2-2	CASSIGFPQGSEELFF